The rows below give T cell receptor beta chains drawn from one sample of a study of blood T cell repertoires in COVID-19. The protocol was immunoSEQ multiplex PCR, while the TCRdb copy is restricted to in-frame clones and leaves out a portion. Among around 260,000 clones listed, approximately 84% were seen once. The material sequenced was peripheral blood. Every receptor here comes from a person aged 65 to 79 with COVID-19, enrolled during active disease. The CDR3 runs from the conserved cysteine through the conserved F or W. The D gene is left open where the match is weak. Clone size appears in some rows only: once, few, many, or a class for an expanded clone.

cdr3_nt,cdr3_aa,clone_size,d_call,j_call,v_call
TGTGCCAGCAGCGTAGAAGCAGGGGGCTACGAGCAGTACTTC,CASSVEAGGYEQYF,.,TRBD1,TRBJ2-7,TRBV9
TGTGCCACCAGCAGAGATCTGACCTCCAGGGTGGCCAAAAACATTCAGTACTTC,CATSRDLTSRVAKNIQYF,.,.,TRBJ2-4,TRBV15
TGTGCCAGCAGCCAATCAAGGGGCTACGAGCAGTACTTC,CASSQSRGYEQYF,.,.,TRBJ2-7,TRBV3-1/TRBV3-2
TGTGCCAGCAGTCCTTATAGGGGGTCTTTAGCCAAAAACATTCAGTACTTC,CASSPYRGSLAKNIQYF,.,.,TRBJ2-4,TRBV11-2
TGTGCCAGCAGACGGGGGACCGGGACAGGGGGCTACGAGCAGTACTTC,CASRRGTGTGGYEQYF,.,TRBD1,TRBJ2-7,TRBV27
TGTGCCAGCACCTCGCGCGCGGGGGGGCTCTCTGAGCAGTTCTTC,CASTSRAGGLSEQFF,.,TRBD2,TRBJ2-1,TRBV3-1/TRBV3-2
TGTGCCAGCAGTTATTTTAGCGGGAGCACAGATACGCAGTATTTT,CASSYFSGSTDTQYF,.,TRBD2,TRBJ2-3,TRBV6-2/TRBV6-3
TGTGCCAGCAGCTTAGCATCAGGGACTAGCTCACCCCTCCACTTT,CASSLASGTSSPLHF,.,.,TRBJ1-6,TRBV7-9
TGTGCCAGCTCACCACCTGGGGGGGCAAGGGGAGACAGGAAGAACTACGAGCAGTACTTC,CASSPPGGARGDRKNYEQYF,once,.,TRBJ2-7,TRBV18
TGTGCCAGCAGCGAGGGACTCTACTCCCCCTACAATGAGCAGTTCTTC,CASSEGLYSPYNEQFF,.,.,TRBJ2-1,TRBV7-7
TGCAGTGCTTGGACAGGGGCGGCAGCTTTCTTT,CSAWTGAAAFF,.,TRBD1,TRBJ1-1,TRBV20-1
TGTGCCAGCAGCCCCAGACAGGGGGACCCCTACGAGCAGTACTTC,CASSPRQGDPYEQYF,.,TRBD1,TRBJ2-7,TRBV7-9
TGTGCCAGCAGTCGCGACACGTTTAATTCACCCCTCCACTTT,CASSRDTFNSPLHF,.,.,TRBJ1-6,TRBV6-6
TGTGCCAGCAGTGCCGCGGTTTTCGGAGGGACAGGGGTATACGAGCAGTACTTC,CASSAAVFGGTGVYEQYF,.,TRBD1,TRBJ2-7,TRBV6-1
TGTGCCAGCAGCTTGCTTTTAACAGGGTTAGGGGCCAACGTCCTGACTTTC,CASSLLLTGLGANVLTF,.,.,TRBJ2-6,TRBV7-2
TGCGCCAGCATGAGGGGGCATGTACTAGATACGCAGTATTTT,CASMRGHVLDTQYF,.,TRBD1,TRBJ2-3,TRBV5-1
TGTGCCAGCAGCCCCGGGGGGCACAACGAGCAGTACTTC,CASSPGGHNEQYF,.,.,TRBJ2-7,TRBV28
TGTGCCAGCTCAATGGGGCGGTCAGGCAATCAGCCCCAGCATTTT,CASSMGRSGNQPQHF,.,.,TRBJ1-5,TRBV18
TGTGCCAGCACCCCCCGGGACAGACTTAACTATGGCTACACCTTC,CASTPRDRLNYGYTF,.,TRBD1,TRBJ1-2,TRBV6-2/TRBV6-3
TGTGCCAGTAGCGAAGCCCTAAGGGGTGGCTACACCTTC,CASSEALRGGYTF,.,.,TRBJ1-2,TRBV19
TGTGCCAGCAGCACCAGGTTGCGGGGGGGCACAGATACGCAGTATTTT,CASSTRLRGGTDTQYF,.,TRBD2,TRBJ2-3,TRBV3-1/TRBV3-2
TGTGCCAGCAACATACAGGGGGTCAAACCCAACACTGAAGCTTTCTTT,CASNIQGVKPNTEAFF,.,TRBD1,TRBJ1-1,TRBV7-8
TGTGCCAGCAGCTTAGTACAGGTAACCTTTGAAGCTTTCTTT,CASSLVQVTFEAFF,.,.,TRBJ1-1,TRBV7-9
TGTGCCATCAGGCGGGAGCCGGGCCAAGAGACCCAGTACTTC,CAIRREPGQETQYF,.,TRBD2,TRBJ2-5,TRBV10-3
TGTGCCAGCAGCTTGGGACTAGCGCAGGGGGTATTCTACGAGCAGTACTTC,CASSLGLAQGVFYEQYF,.,.,TRBJ2-7,TRBV5-6
TGTGCCAGCAGCCCGGGACAGGGATTTACCGGGGAGCTGTTTTTT,CASSPGQGFTGELFF,.,TRBD1,TRBJ2-2,TRBV2
TGTGCCAGCAGCTCCACAACTAGCGGGAGGTGGGATACGCAGTATTTT,CASSSTTSGRWDTQYF,.,TRBD2,TRBJ2-3,TRBV11-3
TGTGCCACCAGTAGATCATCGGGGTACACTGAAGCTTTCTTT,CATSRSSGYTEAFF,.,.,TRBJ1-1,TRBV24-1
TGTGCCAGCAGCCAAGATGGGACAGGGGAGGGATCTACCCGCGAGCAGTACTTC,CASSQDGTGEGSTREQYF,once,TRBD1,TRBJ2-7,TRBV3-1/TRBV3-2
TGTGCCAGCAGCCCGGGGGGTTCTTGGGGAGAAAAACTGTTTTTT,CASSPGGSWGEKLFF,.,.,TRBJ1-4,TRBV7-9
TGTGCCAGCAGCCCAGCCCTTATAACTAGCGGGAGGGCCTACGAGCAGTACTTC,CASSPALITSGRAYEQYF,.,TRBD2,TRBJ2-7,TRBV5-6
TGTGCCAGCAGCTTGAGGGGGCCCCGACAGGGAAAGAACACTGAAGCTTTCTTT,CASSLRGPRQGKNTEAFF,.,TRBD1,TRBJ1-1,TRBV5-6
TGTGCCAGCAGCTCCCTGGCTAGCGGGAGGGTTGAGCAGTTCTTC,CASSSLASGRVEQFF,.,TRBD2,TRBJ2-1,TRBV7-3
TGTGCCAGCAGCCTAGCGGAAAGCTCCTACGAGCAGTACTTC,CASSLAESSYEQYF,.,TRBD2,TRBJ2-7,TRBV27
TGTGCCAGCAGCCCCCTCGGACAGCCCACGGGCACTGAAGCTTTCTTT,CASSPLGQPTGTEAFF,.,.,TRBJ1-1,TRBV27
TGTGCCAGTAGTAATCGGGGGGGCCTGTTTGGGACCCAGTACTTC,CASSNRGGLFGTQYF,.,TRBD2,TRBJ2-5,TRBV19
TGTGCCAGCGGGTCGACAGTTATCTATGGCTACACCTTC,CASGSTVIYGYTF,few,.,TRBJ1-2,TRBV4-2
TGTGCCAGCAGCCAATTGGGCAAGAACACCGGGGAGCTGTTTTTT,CASSQLGKNTGELFF,.,.,TRBJ2-2,TRBV14
TGTGCCAGCGCGGGGCAGGGTATTATGAACACTGAAGCTTTCTTT,CASAGQGIMNTEAFF,once,.,TRBJ1-1,TRBV5-6
TGTGCCAGCTCACACGGCCAGGGAAATGAAAAACTGTTTTTT,CASSHGQGNEKLFF,.,.,TRBJ1-4,TRBV18
TGTGCCAGTAGCCGAAACAGGGGGTACCAAGAGACCCAGTACTTC,CASSRNRGYQETQYF,.,TRBD1,TRBJ2-5,TRBV19
TGTGCCAGCAGCTCCGGGACAGGGAGCCACGAGCAGTACTTC,CASSSGTGSHEQYF,.,TRBD1,TRBJ2-7,TRBV9
TGTGCCAGCAGTGAACTCCGGGACAGGGTGGGGAATCAGCCCCAGCATTTT,CASSELRDRVGNQPQHF,.,TRBD1,TRBJ1-5,TRBV6-1
TGTGCCAGCGTAGCCGCTGGGACAGCTAACTATGGCTACACCTTC,CASVAAGTANYGYTF,.,TRBD1,TRBJ1-2,TRBV6-5
TGCGCCAGCAGCCAAGATGCTAGCGGGATCGGAGAGCAGTACTTC,CASSQDASGIGEQYF,.,TRBD2,TRBJ2-7,TRBV4-3
TGTGCCAGCAGCTTAGCCGGACAGGCCAATCAGCCCCAGCATTTT,CASSLAGQANQPQHF,.,TRBD1,TRBJ1-5,TRBV7-9
TGTGCCAGCAGTTCGCAGGGATTAGAGGGCTACACCTTC,CASSSQGLEGYTF,.,.,TRBJ1-2,TRBV28
TGTGCCAGCAGCTTAAGGTCGGCGGGGGGGTTCACCTACAATGAGCAGTTCTTC,CASSLRSAGGFTYNEQFF,.,TRBD2,TRBJ2-1,TRBV7-2
TGTGCCATCAGTGAGTCCGCTCAAGTTAGTTTTGGGGCTTTAGCTTTCTTT,CAISESAQVSFGALAFF,.,.,TRBJ1-1,TRBV10-3
TGTGCCAGCAGCCCGTCGGACAGGGGCCGGGAGGGCTACACCTTC,CASSPSDRGREGYTF,.,TRBD1,TRBJ1-2,TRBV9
TGTGCCAGTAACAGGGGGAATGAAAAACTGTTTTTT,CASNRGNEKLFF,.,TRBD1,TRBJ1-4,TRBV19
TGTGCCAGCACCCCCCGAGACCAAGGGGCCCAGTACTTC,CASTPRDQGAQYF,once,.,TRBJ2-5,TRBV9
TGTGCCAGCAGTTGGGGACAGTTTGGCTACACCTTC,CASSWGQFGYTF,.,TRBD1,TRBJ1-2,TRBV7-2
TGTGCCAGTAGTCCGTTACCGCGTCGAGGTACTGAAGCTTTCTTT,CASSPLPRRGTEAFF,.,.,TRBJ1-1,TRBV19
TGTGCCATCAGTGATAGCGGGGGGCCGAACAATGAGCAGTTCTTC,CAISDSGGPNNEQFF,once,TRBD2,TRBJ2-1,TRBV10-3
TGTGCCAGCAGCTTCCCTCCAGGGGGCCACGGGACCGGGGAGCTGTTTTTT,CASSFPPGGHGTGELFF,.,TRBD1,TRBJ2-2,TRBV5-4
TGTGCAAGTACCGGGACAGGGTCCTACGAGCAGTACTTC,CASTGTGSYEQYF,.,TRBD1,TRBJ2-7,TRBV30
TGTGCCTGGAGTGTCCAGGGGGCAAAGTGGCCCCAGCATTTT,CAWSVQGAKWPQHF,once,TRBD1,TRBJ1-5,TRBV30
TGTGCCAGCTCACCAGGCGCTACGGGTTATATCACCTTC,CASSPGATGYITF,.,.,TRBJ1-2,TRBV18
TGTGCCAGCAGTTTAACTCTTGGGAGGGTGAAAGCTGGAAACACCATATATTTT,CASSLTLGRVKAGNTIYF,once,.,TRBJ1-3,TRBV28